The present T cell receptor (beta chain) was sequenced within a study of identical twins' blood T cells. Using its own MiXCR run on the 5' RACE reads, TCRdb lists one record per CDR3 protein. The sample shows 300,000 to 400,000 distinct CDR3 sequences, about 28% of them seen only once. There are a few counts of this clonotype. V was trimmed by 0 bases and J by 0 bases, leaving 8 bases between them. The CDR3 has 15 residues. The V gene's germline CDR1 is MNHEY and CDR2 SVGAGI. The sequence was obtained from a woman between 18 and 55 years old in good health. The source material was PBMCs. The gene calls are TRBV6-5 and TRBJ1-1; D not resolved. The CDR3, as DNA: TGTGCCAGCAGTTACTCGAAAGCGGTGAACACTGAAGCTTTCTTT. Its protein product is CASSYSKAVNTEAFF.